This T cell receptor beta chain was identified in a study of cytomegalovirus exposure and HLA in healthy donors. Study-wide results and caveats: Some public TCRs appeared in many individuals, while most sequences were rare. In an earlier analysis, in some 500 donors, most V segments appeared productive either ~90% or ~30% of the time.

PCR employed 60 Vbeta and 13 Jbeta primers. Under the authors' procedure: Around 11 million shared chains were among the approximately 87 million unique TCR beta chains that a later analysis counted. Sequencing was performed with immunoSEQ multiplex PCR; in TCRdb, only in-frame clones are kept and a portion is missing. V and J calls and clone size are copied from that table; D and trimming were computed from the DNA. The sample carries 55,000 to 70,000 clones, 55% to 65% recorded once. Comment on this clone: Its antigen remains unknown.

The CDR3 contains 16 residues. The germline V gene has CDR1 SGHRS and CDR2 YFSETQ. Trimming took 1 base from V and 5 from J; bases not matched to a gene: 4. The chain couples TRBV5-1 to TRBJ2-2; TRBD2 matches at 11 bases. This sequence originates from a woman aged 45-65 years in good health and CMV-seronegative. The sequencing input was PBMCs. CDR3 DNA: TGCGCCAGCAGCTTGTTCCTAGCGGGAGGTACCGGGGAGCTGTTTTTT. It yields the protein CASSLFLAGGTGELFF.